This TCR beta chain was observed in a study of tissue T cells after allogeneic stem cell transplantation. For this clone: Genes here carry mouse names. The observed sequence ends 1 residue before the CDR3 terminus, with the missing tail filled in from the germline J gene.

Time point given: mouse harvest day 14 after allogeneic transplant. Mouse grafts combined 10^7 T-cell-depleted bone marrow cells with 10^6 splenic CD5+ T cells. V was trimmed by 5 bases and J by 0 bases, leaving 6 bases between them. CDR3 length: 13 residues. In germline, CDR1 is NSQYPW, CDR2 LRSPGD (reference sequence). TCRdb's copy holds only in-frame clones and misses some; the assay was immunoSEQ multiplex PCR. This sample has about 560 clones; about 50% occur once, and the top ten carry about 53%. J is TRBJ2-5 and V is TRBV1, with D unresolved. The sample consisted of spleen. This sequence originates from a female BALB/c mouse given C57BL/6 T cells with graft-versus-host disease after an allogeneic hematopoietic cell transplant. CDR3 protein: CTCSQFNQDTQYF. CDR3 bases read: TGCACCTGCAGTCAGTTTAACCAAGACACCCAGTAC.